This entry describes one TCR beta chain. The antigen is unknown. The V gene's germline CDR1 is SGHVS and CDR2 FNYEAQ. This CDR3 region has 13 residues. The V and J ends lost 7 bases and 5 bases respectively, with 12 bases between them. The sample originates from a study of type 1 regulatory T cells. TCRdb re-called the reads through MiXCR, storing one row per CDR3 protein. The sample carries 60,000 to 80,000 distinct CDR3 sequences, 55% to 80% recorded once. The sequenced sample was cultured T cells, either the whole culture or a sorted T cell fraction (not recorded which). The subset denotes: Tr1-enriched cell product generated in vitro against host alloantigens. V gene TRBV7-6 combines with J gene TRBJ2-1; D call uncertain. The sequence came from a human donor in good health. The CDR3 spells CASKQATDNEQFF. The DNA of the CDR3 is TGTGCCAGCAAACAAGCGACCGACAATGAGCAGTTCTTC.